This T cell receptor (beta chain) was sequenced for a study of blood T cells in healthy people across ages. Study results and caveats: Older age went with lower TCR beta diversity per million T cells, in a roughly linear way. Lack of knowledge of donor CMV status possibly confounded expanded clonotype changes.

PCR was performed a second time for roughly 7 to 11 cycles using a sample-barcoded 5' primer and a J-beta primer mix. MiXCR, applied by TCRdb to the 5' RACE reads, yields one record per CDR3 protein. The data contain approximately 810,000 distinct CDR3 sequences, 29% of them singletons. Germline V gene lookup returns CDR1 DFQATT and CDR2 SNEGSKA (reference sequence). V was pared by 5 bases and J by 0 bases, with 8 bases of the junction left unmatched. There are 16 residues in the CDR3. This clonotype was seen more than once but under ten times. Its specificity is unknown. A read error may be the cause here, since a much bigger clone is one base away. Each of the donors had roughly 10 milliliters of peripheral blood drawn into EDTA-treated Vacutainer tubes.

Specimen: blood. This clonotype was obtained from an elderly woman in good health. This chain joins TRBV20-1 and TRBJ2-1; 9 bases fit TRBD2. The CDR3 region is CSASRGGGGSYNEQFF. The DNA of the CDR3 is TGCAGTGCTTCGAGAGGCGGGGGGGGCTCCTACAATGAGCAGTTCTTC.